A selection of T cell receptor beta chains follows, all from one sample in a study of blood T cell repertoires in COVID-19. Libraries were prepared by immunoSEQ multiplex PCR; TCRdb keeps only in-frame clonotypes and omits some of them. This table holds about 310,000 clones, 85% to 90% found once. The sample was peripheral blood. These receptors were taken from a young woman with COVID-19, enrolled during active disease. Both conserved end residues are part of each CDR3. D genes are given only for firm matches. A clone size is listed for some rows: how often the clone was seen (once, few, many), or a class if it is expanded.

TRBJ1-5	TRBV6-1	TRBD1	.	CASSERTYRGPYNQPQHF	TGTGCCAGCAGTGAACGGACCTACAGGGGGCCGTATAATCAGCCCCAGCATTTT
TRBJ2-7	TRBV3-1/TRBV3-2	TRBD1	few	CASSQGLDRGLSSEQYF	TGTGCCAGCAGCCAAGGGTTAGACAGGGGGCTAAGTTCCGAGCAGTACTTC
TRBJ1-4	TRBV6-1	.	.	CASSEGRRLGEKLFF	TGTGCCAGCAGTGAAGGGAGAAGATTAGGTGAAAAACTGTTTTTT
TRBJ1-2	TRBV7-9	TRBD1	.	CASSPPTGGYGYTF	TGTGCCAGCAGCCCCCCGACAGGGGGCTATGGCTACACCTTC
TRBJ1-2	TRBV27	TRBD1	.	CASSLTWQGVYGYTF	TGTGCCAGCAGTTTAACCTGGCAGGGGGTGTATGGCTACACCTTC
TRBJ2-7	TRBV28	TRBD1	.	CASSRPKTGYGEQYF	TGTGCCAGCAGTCGGCCCAAGACAGGGTATGGCGAGCAGTACTTC
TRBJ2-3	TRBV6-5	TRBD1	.	CASSIRDRGEDTQYF	TGTGCCAGCAGTATCCGGGACAGGGGGGAAGATACGCAGTATTTT
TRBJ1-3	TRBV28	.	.	CASSDRRSGNTIYF	TGTGCCAGCAGCGACAGGCGCTCTGGAAACACCATATATTTT
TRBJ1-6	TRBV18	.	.	CASSGDTSSYNSPLHF	TGTGCCAGCTCAGGGGACACTAGCTCCTATAATTCACCCCTCCACTTT
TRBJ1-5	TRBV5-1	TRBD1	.	CASTLHRGQPQHF	TGCGCCAGCACCCTACACAGGGGACAGCCCCAGCATTTT
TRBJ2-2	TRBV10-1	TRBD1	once	CASSDPGQGTGELFF	TGCGCCAGCAGTGATCCGGGACAGGGCACCGGGGAGCTGTTTTTT
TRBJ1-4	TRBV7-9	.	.	CASSLPLQGLTNEKLFF	TGTGCCAGCAGCCTCCCCTTACAGGGTTTGACTAATGAAAAACTGTTTTTT
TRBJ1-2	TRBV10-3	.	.	CAISESAGNVGYTF	TGTGCCATCAGCGAGTCGGCGGGGAATGTTGGCTACACCTTC
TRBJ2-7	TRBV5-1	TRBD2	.	CASSLPGTSGTNEQYF	TGCGCCAGCAGCCTGCCAGGGACTAGCGGGACCAACGAGCAGTACTTC
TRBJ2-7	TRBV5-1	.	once	CASSLVKMPGTSLYEQYF	TGCGCCAGCAGCTTGGTCAAAATGCCGGGAACTTCCCTCTACGAGCAGTACTTC